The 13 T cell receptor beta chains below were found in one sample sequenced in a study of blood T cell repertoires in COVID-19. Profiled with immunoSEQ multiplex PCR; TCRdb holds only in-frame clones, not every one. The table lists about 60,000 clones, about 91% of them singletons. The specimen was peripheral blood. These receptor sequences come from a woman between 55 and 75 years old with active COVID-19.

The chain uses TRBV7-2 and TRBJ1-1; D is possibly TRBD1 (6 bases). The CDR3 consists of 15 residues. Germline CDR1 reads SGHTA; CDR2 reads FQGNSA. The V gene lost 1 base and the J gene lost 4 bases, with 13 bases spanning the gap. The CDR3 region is CASSLGPGAGTEAFF. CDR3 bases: TGTGCCAGCAGCTTAGGCCCAGGGGCTGGCACTGAAGCTTTCTTT.

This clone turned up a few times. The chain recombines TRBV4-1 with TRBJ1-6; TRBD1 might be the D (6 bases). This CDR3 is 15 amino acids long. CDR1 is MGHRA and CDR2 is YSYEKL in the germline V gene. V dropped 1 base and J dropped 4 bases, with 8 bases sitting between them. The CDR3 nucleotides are TGCGCCAGCAGCCAAGGCACAGGGTATAATTCACCCCTCCACTTT. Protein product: CASSQGTGYNSPLHF.

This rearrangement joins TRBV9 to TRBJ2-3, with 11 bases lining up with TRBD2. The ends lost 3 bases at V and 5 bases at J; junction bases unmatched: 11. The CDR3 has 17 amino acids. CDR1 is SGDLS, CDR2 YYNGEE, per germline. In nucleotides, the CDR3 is TGTGCCAGCAGCGCCGGACTAGCGGGTTCAGGGGGAGATACGCAGTATTTT. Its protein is CASSAGLAGSGGDTQYF.

CDR3 protein: CATSGDRGDTIYF. In nucleotides, the CDR3 is TGTGCCACCAGCGGCGACAGGGGGGACACCATATATTTT. V and J are TRBV15 and TRBJ1-3; 9 positions agree with TRBD1. There are 13 residues in the CDR3. After removal of 5 bases from V and 8 bases from J, the junction contained 4 bases not matched to a gene. The germline V gene has CDR1 LNHNV and CDR2 YYDKDF (reference sequence).

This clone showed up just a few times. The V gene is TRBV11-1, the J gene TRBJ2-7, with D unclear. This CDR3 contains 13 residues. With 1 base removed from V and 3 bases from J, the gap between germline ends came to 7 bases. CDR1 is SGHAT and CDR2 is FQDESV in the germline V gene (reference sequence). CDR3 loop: CASSLGRVYEQYF. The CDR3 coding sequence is TGTGCCAGCAGCTTAGGTCGGGTCTACGAGCAGTACTTC.

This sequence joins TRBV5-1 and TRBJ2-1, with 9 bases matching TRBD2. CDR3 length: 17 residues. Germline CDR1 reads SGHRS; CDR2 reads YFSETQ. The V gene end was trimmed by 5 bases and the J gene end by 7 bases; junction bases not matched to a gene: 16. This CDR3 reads CASSFISGTSLRNEQFF. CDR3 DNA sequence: TGCGCCAGCAGTTTCATTTCCGGGACTAGCCTTCGGAATGAGCAGTTCTTC.

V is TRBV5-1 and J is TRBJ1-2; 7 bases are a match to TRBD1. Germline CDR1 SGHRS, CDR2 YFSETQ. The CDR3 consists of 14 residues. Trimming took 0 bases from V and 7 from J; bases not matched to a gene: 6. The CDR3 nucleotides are TGCGCCAGCAGCTTGGGACAGGGTAATATTGGCTACACCTTC. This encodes CASSLGQGNIGYTF.

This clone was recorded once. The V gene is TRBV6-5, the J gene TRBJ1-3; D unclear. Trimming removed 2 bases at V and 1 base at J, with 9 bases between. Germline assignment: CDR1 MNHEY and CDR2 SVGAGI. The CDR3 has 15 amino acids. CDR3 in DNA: TGTGCCAGCAGTTACAACGGGAGATCTGGAAACACCATATATTTT. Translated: CASSYNGRSGNTIYF.

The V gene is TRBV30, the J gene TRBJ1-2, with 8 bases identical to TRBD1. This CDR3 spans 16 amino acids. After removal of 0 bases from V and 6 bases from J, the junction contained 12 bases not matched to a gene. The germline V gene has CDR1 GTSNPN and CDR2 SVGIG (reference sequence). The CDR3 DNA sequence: TGTGCCTGGAGTGTAGCAGGGGGCGTCCGGAACAATGGCTACACCTTC. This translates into CAWSVAGGVRNNGYTF.

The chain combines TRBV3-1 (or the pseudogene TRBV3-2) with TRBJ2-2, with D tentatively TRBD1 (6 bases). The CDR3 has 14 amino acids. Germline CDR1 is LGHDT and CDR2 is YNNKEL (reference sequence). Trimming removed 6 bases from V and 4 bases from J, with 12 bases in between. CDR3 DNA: TGTGCCAGCAGGCCGTCAGGGGCCACCGGGGAGCTGTTTTTT. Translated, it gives CASRPSGATGELFF.

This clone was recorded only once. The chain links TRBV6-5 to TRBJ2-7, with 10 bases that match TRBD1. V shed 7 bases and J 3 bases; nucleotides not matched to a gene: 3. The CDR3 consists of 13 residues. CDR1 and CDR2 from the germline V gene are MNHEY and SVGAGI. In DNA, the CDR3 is TGTGCCAGCAACCGGGACAGGGGCTACGAGCAGTACTTC. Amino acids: CASNRDRGYEQYF.

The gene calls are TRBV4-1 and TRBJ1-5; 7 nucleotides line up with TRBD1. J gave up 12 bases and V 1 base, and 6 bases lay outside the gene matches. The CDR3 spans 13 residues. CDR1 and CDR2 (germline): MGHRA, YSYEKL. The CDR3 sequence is CASSQVQGSIQHF. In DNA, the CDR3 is TGCGCCAGCAGCCAAGTACAGGGGTCCATCCAGCATTTT.

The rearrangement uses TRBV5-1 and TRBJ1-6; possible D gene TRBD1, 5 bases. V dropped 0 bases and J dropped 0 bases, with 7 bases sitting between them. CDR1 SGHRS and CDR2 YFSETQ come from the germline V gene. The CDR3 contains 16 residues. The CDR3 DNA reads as TGCGCCAGCAGCTTGGGGCAGGGCTCCTATAATTCACCCCTCCACTTT. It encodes CASSLGQGSYNSPLHF.